The present T cell receptor (beta chain) was sequenced within a study of T-cell reconstitution after alpha-beta-depleted transplantation in children. General study points: Surviving recipient T cells and intrathymic progenitors accounted for some patients' high TCRbeta diversity at day 60. Once a year had passed after transplant, T-cell counts and diversity came mostly from newly produced T cells. Reportedly, alpha-beta T cells present about two months post-transplant originated from several hundred expanded clones of graft origin.

This clonotype was detected only a few times. What it recognizes is unknown. Unique molecular identifiers were incorporated into the prepared TCRbeta library. One entry per CDR3 protein, called by TCRdb with MiXCR from the PCR reads. The sample contains about 250,000 distinct CDR3 sequences, about 24% of which appear only once. Sequencing used PBMCs, mostly from graft donor cells, obtained 360 days after TCRalphabeta/CD19-depleted stem cell transplant. The clonotype was recovered from a female patient aged 2-15 years who had a stem cell transplant for congenital amegakaryocytic thrombocytopenia, so the T cells may come from the graft donor.

CDR3 loop: CATAAGNYGYTF. CDR3 bases: TGTGCCACCGCAGCGGGGAATTATGGCTACACCTTC. V gene TRBV10-3 combines with J gene TRBJ1-2; D not certain. With 10 bases removed from V and 5 bases from J, the gap between germline ends came to 14 bases. The CDR3 is 12 residues long. The germline V gene has CDR1 ENHRY and CDR2 SYGVKD.